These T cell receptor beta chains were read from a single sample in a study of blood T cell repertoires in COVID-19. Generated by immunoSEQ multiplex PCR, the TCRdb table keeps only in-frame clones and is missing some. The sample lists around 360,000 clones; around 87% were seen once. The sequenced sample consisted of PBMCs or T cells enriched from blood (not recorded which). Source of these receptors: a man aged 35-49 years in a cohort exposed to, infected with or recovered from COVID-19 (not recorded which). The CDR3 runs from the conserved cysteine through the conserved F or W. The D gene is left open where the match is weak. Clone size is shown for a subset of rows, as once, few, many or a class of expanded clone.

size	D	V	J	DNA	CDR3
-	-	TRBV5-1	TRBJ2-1	TGCGCCAGCAGCTTGGGACTAGTACAGTTCTTC	CASSLGLVQFF
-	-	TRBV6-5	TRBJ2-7	TGTGCCAGCAGTTATGGGGGGAGCTCCGAGCAGTACTTC	CASSYGGSSEQYF
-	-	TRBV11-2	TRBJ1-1	TGTGCCAGCAGCCCCACGGACAGCGTGAACACTGAAGCTTTCTTT	CASSPTDSVNTEAFF
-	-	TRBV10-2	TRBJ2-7	TGCGCCAGCAGTGAGATGAGCTACGAGCAGTACTTC	CASSEMSYEQYF
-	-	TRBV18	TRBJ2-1	TGTGCCAGCTCACCACCGGCGGGACCGGGCGGTGAGCAGTTCTTC	CASSPPAGPGGEQFF
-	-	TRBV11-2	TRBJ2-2	TGTGCCAGCAGCTCCCAGCGGGACACCGGGGAGCTGTTTTTT	CASSSQRDTGELFF
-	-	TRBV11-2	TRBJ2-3	TGTGCCAGCAGCTTAGATATGGGGGGAGGTACGCAGTATTTT	CASSLDMGGGTQYF
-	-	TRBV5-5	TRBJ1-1	TGTGCCAGCAGCTTCTTATACATGAACACTGAAGCTTTCTTT	CASSFLYMNTEAFF
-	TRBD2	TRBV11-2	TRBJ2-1	TGTGCCAGCAGCTATGAGGGAGGGAGGGGCAGTGATGAGCAGTTCTTC	CASSYEGGRGSDEQFF
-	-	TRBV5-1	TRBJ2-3	TGCGCCAGCAGCTTGGCCACGGACTCAGATACGCAGTATTTT	CASSLATDSDTQYF
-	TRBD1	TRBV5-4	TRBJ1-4	TGTGCCAGCAGCTTGAGGACAGGGGAGGAAAAACTGTTTTTT	CASSLRTGEEKLFF
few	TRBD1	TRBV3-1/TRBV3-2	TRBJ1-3	TGTGCCAGCAGCCCGGGACAGCCATCAACTCGGCATTTT	CASSPGQPSTRHF